One sample yielded the 5 T cell receptor beta chains listed below, sequenced in a study of synovial regulatory T cells in juvenile arthritis. Overall study results and limits: Blood Treg cells that were inflammation-associated showed lower TCR diversity than other blood Treg cells.

Sequenced by immunoSEQ multiplex PCR; TCRdb stores in-frame clones only, minus some. Here the sample table reports about 1,000 clones. Which antigens these TCRs recognize remains unknown. The sequencing sample was made of Treg cells from blood. The subset is: HLA-DR+ inflammation-associated blood Treg cells. These receptors were obtained from a donor between 2 and 35 years old with juvenile idiopathic arthritis.

In terms of frequency, this clone is large. The chain employs TRBV30 and TRBJ1-2. Germline values: CDR1 GTSNPN, CDR2 SVGIG (reference sequence). This CDR3 has 11 amino acids. There is no recorded DNA. The CDR3 is CAWSPNYGYTF.

This clone shows up as medium-sized by frequency. The chain has TRBV5-1 and TRBJ1-5; TCRdb indicates TRBD1, and absent DNA this call remains unverified. The CDR3 covers 13 residues. The nucleotide record is missing. CDR1 and CDR2 (germline): SGHRS, YFSETQ. The CDR3 protein is CASSYGQSQPQHF.

Frequency places this clone as medium-sized (0.01 to 0.1%). The chain recombines TRBV29-1 with TRBJ1-5; absent DNA, TCRdb's TRBD1 call cannot be checked. This CDR3 region has 14 residues. DNA is not recorded here. Germline CDR1 and CDR2: SQVTM and ANQGSEA. This chain's CDR3 is CSVPTGGSNQPQHF.

By frequency, this clone is medium-sized (0.01 to 0.1%). The rearrangement links TRBV29-1 to TRBJ2-1; the TCRdb D gene call, TRBD2, has no DNA to confirm it. The CDR3 length is 15 residues. A DNA sequence was not provided. Germline V CDR1 and CDR2: SQVTM, ANQGSEA. CDR3 region: CSVGEGWGLNNEQFF.

By frequency, this clone registers medium-sized. The chain links TRBV28 to TRBJ2-7; TCRdb outputs TRBD2, but without DNA this stays unchecked. This CDR3 contains 15 residues. The DNA sequence is not available. The germline V gene has CDR1 MDHEN and CDR2 SYDVKM. This chain's CDR3 is CASLYPGGAHYEQYF.